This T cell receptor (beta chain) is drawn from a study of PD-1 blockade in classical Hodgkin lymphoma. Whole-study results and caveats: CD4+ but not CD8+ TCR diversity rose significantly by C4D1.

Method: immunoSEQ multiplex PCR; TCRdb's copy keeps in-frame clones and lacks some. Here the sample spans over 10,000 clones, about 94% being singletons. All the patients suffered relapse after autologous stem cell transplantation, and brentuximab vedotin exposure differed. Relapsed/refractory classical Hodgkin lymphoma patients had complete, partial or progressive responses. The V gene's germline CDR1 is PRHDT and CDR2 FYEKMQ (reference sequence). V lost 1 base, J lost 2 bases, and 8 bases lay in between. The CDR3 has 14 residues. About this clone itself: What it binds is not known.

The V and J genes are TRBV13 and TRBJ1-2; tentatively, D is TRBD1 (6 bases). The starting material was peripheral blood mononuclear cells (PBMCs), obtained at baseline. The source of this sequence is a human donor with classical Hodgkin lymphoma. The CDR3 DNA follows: TGTGCCAGCAGCTTAGAAGGACAGAACTATGGCTACACCTTC. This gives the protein CASSLEGQNYGYTF.